These 13 T cell receptor beta chains share one sample of origin, sequenced in a study of blood T cells in healthy people across ages. It was with a sample-barcoded 5' primer and a J-beta primer mix that a second PCR of roughly 6 to 12 cycles was run. MiXCR was run by TCRdb on the 5' RACE reads, yielding one entry per CDR3 protein. In the table there are around 1,700,000 distinct CDR3 sequences, under 30% of which are singletons. Sequenced material: blood. Receptor source: a woman aged 25-40 years in good health.

The chain couples TRBV6-6 to TRBJ2-7; tentative D call: TRBD1 (6 bases). The V end was cut by 7 bases, the J end by 2 bases, with 18 bases between. CDR1 is MNHNY, CDR2 SVGAGI, per germline (reference sequence). The CDR3 sequence is 15 residues long. The CDR3, as DNA: TGTGCCAGCATCTTAAACCGGGACATTGCCTACGAGCAGTACTTC. As protein: CASILNRDIAYEQYF.

The V call is TRBV4-2, the J call TRBJ2-1; 8 bases are shared with TRBD2. Germline CDR1 is LGHNA and CDR2 is YNFKEQ. The CDR3 runs 17 residues. J gave up 7 bases and V 4 bases, and 15 bases lay outside the gene matches. As DNA, the CDR3 is TGTGCCAGCAGCCTCCCCTCGGGACTAGTGGGGGGTAATGAGCAGTTCTTC. It encodes CASSLPSGLVGGNEQFF.

This clonotype showed up many times. The chain carries TRBV29-1 and TRBJ1-6; 10 positions match TRBD1. The CDR3 length is 13 residues. The V and J ends lost 4 bases and 8 bases, in that order; junction bases with no gene match: 2. Germline CDR1 and CDR2: SQVTM and ANQGSEA. CDR3 DNA: TGCAGCGTTGGGACAGGGGGAGATTCACCCCTCCACTTT. Protein sequence: CSVGTGGDSPLHF. The whole variable domain, filled in from reference TRBV29-1 and TRBJ1-6, reads SAVISQKPSRDICQRGTSLTIQCQVDSQVTMMFWYRQQPGQSLTLIATANQGSEATYESGFVIDKFPISRPNLTFSTLTVSNMSPEDSSIYLCSVGTGGDSPLHFGNGTRLTVT.

This clonotype was found a few times. The gene calls are TRBV7-6 and TRBJ2-3, with D unresolved. There are 14 residues in the CDR3. The germline V gene encodes CDR1 SGHVS and CDR2 FNYEAQ. V lost 1 base and J lost 5, with 10 bases in between. The CDR3 bases are TGTGCCAGCAGCTTAGTCCCTAGGATAGATACGCAGTATTTT. Protein sequence: CASSLVPRIDTQYF.

On this clonotype: One junction end does not reproduce the germline sequence, and a read error may be involved. V and J are TRBV5-1 and TRBJ2-1, with D possibly matching TRBD2 (6 bases). CDR1 is SGHRS and CDR2 is YFSETQ in the germline V gene. The CDR3 is made up of 18 amino acids. CDR3 protein: CAGSSLRVGSHVLNEQFF. As DNA, the CDR3 is TGCGCCGGCAGCTCATTGAGGGTCGGGAGCCATGTTTTGAATGAGCAGTTCTTC. Variable domain in full (rest from reference TRBV5-1 and TRBJ2-1): KAGVTQTPRYLIKTRGQQVTLSCSPISGHRSVSWYQQTPGQGLQFLFEYFSETQRNKGNFPGRFSGRQFSNSRSEMNVSTLELGDSALYLCAGSSLRVGSHVLNEQFFGPGTRLTVL.

The gene calls are TRBV7-3 and TRBJ2-7; no clear D. There are 13 residues in the CDR3. CDR1 is SGHTA and CDR2 is FQGTGA in the germline V gene. With 5 bases removed from V and 5 bases from J, the gap between germline ends came to 13 bases. The DNA of the CDR3 is TGTGCCAGCAGCCTCACAGCCGCCGACGAGCAGTACTTC. This encodes CASSLTAADEQYF.

The table lists this clonotype with many counts. The rearrangement uses TRBV5-1 and TRBJ2-7; no definite D call. The germline gives CDR1 SGHRS, CDR2 YFSETQ. Trimming took off 4 bases at V and 6 bases at J, with 8 bases between the two ends. The length of the CDR3 is 11 residues. CDR3 nucleotide sequence: TGCGCCAGCAGCGCCGATGGCGAGCAGTACTTC. Its protein product is CASSADGEQYF.

The chain combines TRBV7-3 with TRBJ2-5, with TRBD1 matching 7 bases. The CDR3 extends over 13 amino acids. Per germline, CDR1 SGHTA and CDR2 FQGTGA. J gave up 8 bases and V 4 bases, and 7 bases lay outside the gene matches. The DNA of the CDR3 is TGTGCCAGCAGCTGGAACAGGGGAGACACCCAGTACTTC. Protein sequence: CASSWNRGDTQYF.

The sample holds many counts of this clonotype. The chain joins TRBV29-1 to TRBJ2-5; TRBD2 aligns across 15 bases. Per the germline V gene, CDR1 is SQVTM and CDR2 is ANQGSEA. The CDR3 totals 15 residues. CDR3 protein: CRNPGLAGGQETQYF. The CDR3 DNA reads as TGCAGGAACCCGGGACTAGCGGGAGGACAAGAGACCCAGTACTTC.

This sequence joins TRBV6-6 and TRBJ2-1, with a tentative D call TRBD2 (6 bases). Deletions cut 5 bases from V and 4 bases from J, with 12 bases between. Germline CDR1 MNHNY, CDR2 SVGAGI (reference sequence). The CDR3 runs 14 residues. CDR3 amino acids: CASSPDGGYNEQFF. CDR3 DNA: TGTGCCAGCAGTCCTGATGGGGGGTACAATGAGCAGTTCTTC.

This clonotype was observed a few times. The gene calls are TRBV28 and TRBJ1-5, with TRBD1 matching 7 bases. From germline, CDR1 is MDHEN and CDR2 SYDVKM. The CDR3 contains 15 residues. Losses at the gene ends were 8 bases for V and 0 bases for J; bases not matched to a gene: 7. CDR3: CASCETGISNQPQHF. The CDR3 DNA sequence: TGTGCCAGCTGTGAGACAGGGATTAGCAATCAGCCCCAGCATTTT.

The sample holds many counts of this clonotype. The V call is TRBV6-2 or TRBV6-3, the J call TRBJ2-5; TRBD1 aligns across 8 bases. Unmatched junction bases numbered 10, after V lost 5 bases and J lost 11 bases. Germline CDR1 and CDR2: MNHEY and SVGEGT. The CDR3 has 13 amino acids. CDR3 protein: CASSPGQVWEQYF. The CDR3 DNA reads TGTGCCAGCAGTCCGGGACAGGTATGGGAGCAGTACTTC.

This sequence joins TRBV12-3 or TRBV12-4 and TRBJ1-2; 11 bases line up with TRBD1. V lost 6 bases and J lost 6; bases outside the gene matches: 3. The CDR3 has 13 amino acids. DNA of the CDR3: TGTGCCAGCAGGCCGGGACAGGGGGATGGCTACACCTTC. It is translated as CASRPGQGDGYTF.